This TCR beta chain was recovered during a study of T cells in Graves' hyperthyroidism and ophthalmopathy. This clonotype has a handful of counts. CDR1 is DFQATT and CDR2 is SNEGSKA in the germline V gene (reference sequence). Trimming left V 5 bases short and J 3 bases short, with 18 bases between. The CDR3 is 15 amino acids. Amplification targeted TCR beta CDR3 regions from RNA transcripts. Carried out on the TCR CDR3, a first-round RT-PCR used the HTBI primer set. MiXCR was run by TCRdb on the multiplex PCR reads, yielding one entry per CDR3 protein. The data contain more than 500,000 distinct CDR3 sequences, approximately 15% of them singletons. The hyperthyroidism was newly diagnosed and had lasted under 2 months; the patients were aged 18 to 65. Each diagnosis drew on symptoms, thyroxine, TRAb, thyroid ultrasound and orbital computed tomography findings. Extraction of PBMCs used roughly 10 ml of fresh peripheral blood.

The clonotype was recovered from a middle-aged woman with Graves' hyperthyroidism. Input material: blood. The gene calls are TRBV20-1 and TRBJ2-3; D uncertain. Written as DNA, the CDR3 is TGCAGTGCTTACTCGACGGCCTCCGTAACAGATACGCAGTATTTT. Protein: CSAYSTASVTDTQYF.